One and the same sample provided the 27 T cell receptor beta chains below, sequenced in a study of blood T cells in healthy people across ages. A sample-barcoded 5' primer and a J-beta primer mix were used in a second PCR of about 7 to 12 cycles. MiXCR, run by TCRdb on the 5' RACE reads, gives a single entry per CDR3 protein. The sample carries approximately 810,000 distinct CDR3 sequences, around 26% recorded once. The sample was blood. The receptors were gathered from a woman aged 80 or older in good health.

Concerning this clonotype: Relative to the germline gene, one junction end is altered; a read error may explain this. The genes are TRBV12-3 or TRBV12-4 and TRBJ2-3, with D possibly TRBD2 on 7 matching bases. The CDR3 spans 17 residues. In DNA, the CDR3 is TGTGCCAGCAGTTTAAGGGCACTAAGGGGGGGGGCAGATATGCAGTATTTT. It yields the protein CASSLRALRGGADMQYF.

The CDR3 sequence is CSATQGAQAEAFF. The CDR3 DNA is TGCAGTGCAACCCAGGGGGCGCAAGCTGAAGCTTTCTTT. V is TRBV20-1 and J is TRBJ1-1, with 8 bases matching TRBD1. Germline V gene lookup returns CDR1 DFQATT and CDR2 SNEGSKA (reference sequence). This CDR3 is built from 13 residues. V lost 6 bases and J lost 6; bases outside the gene matches: 9.

The sample holds many counts of this clonotype. The J gene is TRBJ2-3, the V gene TRBV6-6; unclear D gene. The CDR3 sequence is 14 residues long. Looked up from germline, CDR1 is MNHNY and CDR2 is SVGAGI (reference sequence). V was trimmed by 2 bases and J by 1 base, leaving 7 bases between them. This CDR3 is CASSYGRRTDTQYF. CDR3 DNA sequence: TGTGCCAGCAGTTACGGCAGACGCACAGATACGCAGTATTTT.

There are a few counts of this clonotype. The chain links TRBV7-2 to TRBJ1-3, with a weak D call TRBD1 (6 bases). Looked up from germline, CDR1 is SGHTA and CDR2 is FQGNSA. The V gene lost 3 bases and the J gene lost 2 bases, with 11 bases spanning the gap. CDR3 length: 15 amino acids. The CDR3 here is CASSLTGTTGNTIYF. The CDR3 DNA reads TGTGCCAGCAGCTTGACCGGGACAACTGGAAACACCATATATTTT.

This clonotype was counted at least ten times. The chain has TRBV20-1 and TRBJ1-1; perhaps TRBD1 as D (6 bases). Trimming pared 1 base from V and 4 bases from J, leaving 7 bases between. The CDR3 sequence is 12 residues long. Germline V gives CDR1 DFQATT, CDR2 SNEGSKA (reference sequence). In nucleotides, the CDR3 is TGCAGTGCTAGAGTAGGGGGCACTGAAGCTTTCTTT. It translates to CSARVGGTEAFF.

This clonotype was observed a handful of times. A read error may produce the germline difference seen at one junction end. The rearrangement links TRBV18 to TRBJ2-1; D might be TRBD1 or TRBD2, each matching 5 bases. This CDR3 region has 11 residues. CDR1 and CDR2 from the germline V gene are KGHSH and LQKENI. For the CDR3, the DNA is TGCGCCGGCTCGTCCGGGACGGATCAGTTCTTC. Protein product: CAGSSGTDQFF.

The rearrangement joins TRBV19 to TRBJ1-5; 9 bases agree with TRBD1. Germline V gene data show CDR1 as LNHDA and CDR2 as SQIVND (reference sequence). Germline trimming cut 1 base from V and 6 bases from J; bases unmatched to any gene: 7. The CDR3 consists of 16 residues. CDR3 DNA sequence: TGTGCCAGTAGTATAGGCGGGACAGGGCGCACTCAGCCCCAGCATTTT. Protein product: CASSIGGTGRTQPQHF. Full variable domain (rest looked up from reference TRBV19 and TRBJ1-5): DGGITQSPKYLFRKEGQNVTLSCEQNLNHDAMYWYRQDPGQGLRLIYYSQIVNDFQKGDIAEGYSVSREKKESFPLTVTSAQKNPTAFYLCASSIGGTGRTQPQHFGDGTRLSIL.

In the case of this clonotype: A much larger clone is a single base away; this may be a read error. V is TRBV15 and J is TRBJ2-1, with D perhaps being TRBD1 or TRBD2 (5 bases each). The V gene's germline CDR1 is LNHNV and CDR2 YYDKDF (reference sequence). Trimming pared 0 bases from V and 0 bases from J, leaving 6 bases between. The length of the CDR3 is 15 residues. Here the CDR3 reads CATSRDGGSYNEQFF. CDR3 DNA: TGTGCCACCAGCAGAGATGGGGGCTCCTACAATGAGCAGTTCTTC. The whole variable domain, filled in from reference TRBV15 and TRBJ2-1, reads DAMVIQNPRYQVTQFGKPVTLSCSQTLNHNVMYWYQQKSSQAPKLLFHYYDKDFNNEADTPDNFQSRRPNTSFCFLDIRSPGLGDTAMYLCATSRDGGSYNEQFFGPGTRLTVL.

In its sample, this clonotype was seen once. One end of the junction fails to match germline, which may point to a read error. The V gene is TRBV12-3 or TRBV12-4, the J gene TRBJ2-3; D ambiguous. The CDR3 contains 14 residues. This CDR3 reads CASTYGVRADTEYF. The CDR3 DNA sequence: TGTGCCAGCACATATGGAGTGAGAGCAGATACGGAGTATTTT.

Only a few counts were recorded for this clonotype. The rearrangement joins TRBV3-1 to TRBJ2-5, with no clear D. This CDR3 comprises 14 residues. The V gene's germline CDR1 is LGHDT and CDR2 YNNKEL (reference sequence). Trimming removed 1 base from V and 5 bases from J, with 11 bases in between. Here the CDR3 reads CASSQGRRTETQYF. The CDR3 DNA sequence: TGTGCCAGCAGCCAAGGACGGAGAACGGAGACCCAGTACTTC.

In this sample, this clonotype turned up many times. The V gene is TRBV3-1, the J gene TRBJ2-7, with D perhaps matching TRBD1 or TRBD2 (5 bases each). Germline V gene sequence: CDR1 LGHDT, CDR2 YNNKEL (reference sequence). V was pared by 1 base and J by 4 bases, with 20 bases between. The CDR3 spans 17 residues. The CDR3 DNA reads as TGTGCCAGCAGCCAAGGTAATCGTGGGGACCGAGGGTACGAGCAGTACTTC. Translating gives CASSQGNRGDRGYEQYF.

This clonotype was counted at least ten times. V and J are TRBV27 and TRBJ2-6; D might be TRBD1 (6 bases). V lost 3 bases and J lost 1, with 16 bases in between. CDR1 and CDR2 from the germline V gene are MNHEY and SMNVEV (reference sequence). This CDR3 has 18 amino acids. CDR3 sequence: CASSLFPGALSGANVLTF. The CDR3 region has the DNA TGTGCCAGCAGTTTGTTCCCAGGGGCTTTGTCTGGGGCCAACGTCCTGACTTTC.

This clonotype was counted between two and nine times. This chain joins TRBV9 and TRBJ2-1, with TRBD1 identical over 9 bases. V was clipped by 2 bases and J by 10 bases; unmatched bases: 7. This CDR3 contains 14 residues. The germline V gene encodes CDR1 SGDLS and CDR2 YYNGEE. CDR3 protein: CASSVWTGEGEQFF. CDR3 bases: TGTGCCAGCAGCGTTTGGACAGGGGAAGGGGAGCAGTTCTTC. Filled out from reference TRBV9 and TRBJ2-1, the complete variable domain reads DSGVTQTPKHLITATGQRVTLRCSPRSGDLSVYWYQQSLDQGLQFLIQYYNGEERAKGNILERFSAQQFPDLHSELNLSSLELGDSALYFCASSVWTGEGEQFFGPGTRLTVL.

The chain employs TRBV20-1 and TRBJ1-6; D remains unclear. The V gene's germline CDR1 is DFQATT and CDR2 SNEGSKA (reference sequence). The CDR3 is 16 amino acids. Trimming left V 0 bases short and J 8 bases short, with 17 bases between. This chain's CDR3 is CSARDLQREVDSPLHF. The CDR3, as DNA: TGCAGTGCTAGAGATTTACAAAGGGAAGTCGATTCACCCCTCCACTTT.

This chain links TRBV5-1 with TRBJ2-5, with D possibly matching TRBD1 (6 bases). Germline CDR1 reads SGHRS; CDR2 reads YFSETQ. Trimming removed 3 bases at V and 1 base at J, with 22 bases between. The CDR3 consists of 18 residues. The CDR3 DNA sequence: TGCGCCAGCAGCTCCAACATCGGCACAGGGTCGCTCCAAGAGACCCAGTACTTC. Its translation is CASSSNIGTGSLQETQYF. The variable domain in full, with the rest retrieved from reference TRBV5-1 and TRBJ2-5, is KAGVTQTPRYLIKTRGQQVTLSCSPISGHRSVSWYQQTPGQGLQFLFEYFSETQRNKGNFPGRFSGRQFSNSRSEMNVSTLELGDSALYLCASSSNIGTGSLQETQYFGPGTRLLVL.

V is TRBV3-1 and J is TRBJ2-2; 8 bases fit TRBD1. The V gene end was trimmed by 4 bases and the J gene end by 3 bases; junction bases not matched to a gene: 4. The CDR3 contains 15 residues. Germline V gene data show CDR1 as LGHDT and CDR2 as YNNKEL (reference sequence). CDR3 loop: CASSRRGQDTGELFF. In DNA, the CDR3 is TGTGCCAGCAGCCGCAGGGGGCAGGACACCGGGGAGCTGTTTTTT.

In this sample, this clonotype turned up a few times. The chain has TRBV5-1 and TRBJ1-4; TRBD1 is a possible D gene (6 bases). V gave up 2 bases and J gave up 6 bases, with 11 bases separating them. Germline CDR1 is SGHRS and CDR2 is YFSETQ. This CDR3 has 14 residues. CDR3 residues: CASSFLPGDEKLFF. The CDR3 DNA reads as TGCGCCAGCAGCTTCCTTCCAGGGGATGAAAAACTGTTTTTT.

This clonotype occurred many times. J is TRBJ2-5 and V is TRBV12-3 or TRBV12-4; TRBD2 is a possible D gene (6 bases). CDR3 size: 13 residues. Trimming took off 5 bases at V and 7 bases at J, with 14 bases between the two ends. The CDR3 sequence: CASSPIQGGTQYF. CDR3 DNA sequence: TGTGCCAGCAGTCCCATCCAGGGAGGGACCCAGTACTTC.

The chain carries TRBV10-3 and TRBJ2-7, with D hard to call. The CDR3 totals 13 residues. Between the trimmed V and J ends, which lost 6 bases and 4 bases, there was a span of 13 bases. Germline assignment: CDR1 ENHRY and CDR2 SYGVKD. The CDR3 nucleotides read TGTGCCATCAGAACGATAGGCATATACGAGCAGTACTTC. It encodes CAIRTIGIYEQYF.

This clonotype was seen at least ten times. The chain couples TRBV9 to TRBJ2-3; D might be TRBD1 or TRBD2, each matching 5 bases. Germline CDR1 reads SGDLS; CDR2 reads YYNGEE. CDR3 length: 12 residues. The germline V and J ends were trimmed by 7 bases and 4 bases, with 10 bases remaining between them. CDR3 DNA: TGTGCCAGCGGGGACCCCCCAGATACGCAGTATTTT. Its protein product is CASGDPPDTQYF. The complete variable domain, with remaining parts taken from reference TRBV9 and TRBJ2-3, reads DSGVTQTPKHLITATGQRVTLRCSPRSGDLSVYWYQQSLDQGLQFLIQYYNGEERAKGNILERFSAQQFPDLHSELNLSSLELGDSALYFCASGDPPDTQYFGPGTRLTVL.

The rearrangement joins TRBV12-3 or TRBV12-4 to TRBJ2-3; 14 bases agree with TRBD2. This CDR3 spans 15 amino acids. The V segment lost 4 bases and the J segment 10 bases; nucleotides outside the gene matches: 7. In DNA, the CDR3 is TGTGCCAGCAGTTCGACTAGCGGGGGGGCCGATGCGCAGTATTTT. Translation: CASSSTSGGADAQYF.

Regarding this clonotype: Possible read error: a much larger clone is one base away. The chain recombines TRBV11-2 with TRBJ2-5; D is perhaps TRBD2 (5 bases). Near its end, the DNA agrees better with TRBJ2-7, so the J call may be wrong. CDR1 and CDR2 from the germline V gene are SGHAT and FQNNGV. The CDR3 runs to 14 residues. The CDR3 DNA follows: TGTGCCAGCAGCTTTCAGGCTACGCGGGTCGAGCAGTACTTC. Amino acids: CASSFQATRVEQYF.

This rearrangement joins TRBV20-1 to TRBJ2-6; D may be TRBD2 (6 bases). Trimming shortened V by 0 bases and J by 4 bases, and 7 bases separated the two germline ends. Germline V CDR1 and CDR2: DFQATT, SNEGSKA (reference sequence). The CDR3 is 14 amino acids. Written as DNA, the CDR3 is TGCAGTGCTAGAGAGGAGGGAGGGGCCAACGTCCTGACTTTC. This gives the protein CSAREEGGANVLTF.

This clonotype was counted at least ten times. The chain recombines TRBV20-1 with TRBJ2-5, with 12 bases that match TRBD1. V dropped 7 bases and J dropped 5; count of bases not matched to a gene: 5. There are 13 residues in the CDR3. CDR1 and CDR2 (germline): DFQATT, SNEGSKA (reference sequence). The CDR3 region has the DNA TGCAGTGTCCGGGACAGGGGGCTTGAGACCCAGTACTTC. This translates into CSVRDRGLETQYF.

This clonotype has more than one count but fewer than ten. This chain joins TRBV15 and TRBJ1-1; D unresolved. Germline V gene lookup returns CDR1 LNHNV and CDR2 YYDKDF (reference sequence). The V end was cut by 5 bases, the J end by 0 bases, with 13 bases between. This CDR3 has 15 residues. CDR3 DNA: TGTGCCACCAGCGGTTTGCAGGATCTGAACACTGAAGCTTTCTTT. This codes for CATSGLQDLNTEAFF.

The chain combines TRBV5-1 with TRBJ2-5, with D hard to call. Gene TRBJ2-7 matches the end of the DNA better, so the J call may be wrong. The CDR3 runs 14 residues. Germline CDR1 and CDR2: SGHRS and YFSETQ. The CDR3, as DNA: TGCGCCAGCAGCTTGGACAGTCTTAACTACGAGCAGTACTTC. Translation: CASSLDSLNYEQYF.

This clonotype was detected ten times or more. V usage is TRBV12-3 or TRBV12-4 and J usage is TRBJ1-2; 7 positions match TRBD1. V was clipped by 6 bases and J by 8 bases; unmatched bases: 9. This CDR3 is built from 13 residues. The CDR3 nucleotides read TGTGCCAGCAGAGCTACAGGGGAAGGCGGCTACACCTTC. This sequence encodes CASRATGEGGYTF.